A single sample gave rise to the 24 T cell receptor beta chains below, sequenced in a study of blood T cell repertoires in COVID-19. Clones were sequenced by immunoSEQ multiplex PCR, and TCRdb holds only the in-frame ones, with some missing. The sample shows approximately 450,000 clones, 75% to 90% of them seen only once. Sequenced input: PBMCs or T cells enriched from blood (not recorded which). These TCRs come from a young man who had recovered from COVID-19.

This clone was seen just once. The rearrangement links TRBV27 to TRBJ1-1, with D maybe TRBD1 (5 bases). Deletions cut 2 bases from V and 2 bases from J, with 12 bases between. Germline lookup yields CDR1 MNHEY and CDR2 SMNVEV (reference sequence). The length of the CDR3 is 15 residues. The CDR3 sequence is CASSLVGGANTEAFF. For the CDR3, the DNA is TGTGCCAGCAGTTTAGTAGGAGGGGCAAACACTGAAGCTTTCTTT.

The chain couples TRBV18 to TRBJ1-5, with TRBD1 matching over 7 bases. The CDR3 has 14 residues. Germline V gene lookup returns CDR1 KGHSH and CDR2 LQKENI. V trimming: 4 bases; J trimming: 3 bases; junction bases outside the gene matches: 3. CDR3 residues: CASSQTGLNQPQHF. The CDR3 bases are TGTGCCAGCTCACAGACAGGGCTCAATCAGCCCCAGCATTTT.

This clone appeared a few times. V usage is TRBV5-1 and J usage is TRBJ1-6, with 7 nucleotides matching TRBD1. This CDR3 spans 16 amino acids. The germline V gene encodes CDR1 SGHRS and CDR2 YFSETQ. Germline trimming cut 5 bases from V and 7 bases from J; bases unmatched to any gene: 12. CDR3 bases: TGCGCCAGCAGATTAAACAGGGGAATGGAGAATTCACCCCTCCACTTT. This sequence encodes CASRLNRGMENSPLHF.

This clone was observed a single time. The rearrangement joins TRBV29-1 to TRBJ2-1, with TRBD2 identical over 9 bases. Unmatched junction bases numbered 7, after V lost 6 bases and J lost 4 bases. Germline V gives CDR1 SQVTM, CDR2 ANQGSEA. The CDR3 runs 14 residues. CDR3 in DNA: TGCAGCGTGAGTCAAACTAGCGGGTACAATGAGCAGTTCTTC. This codes for CSVSQTSGYNEQFF.

The V and J genes are TRBV10-1 and TRBJ2-7, with 9 bases matching TRBD1. The junction had 5 bases not matched to a gene; V was cut back by 6 bases and J by 5 bases. CDR3 length: 13 amino acids. Germline V gives CDR1 WNHNN, CDR2 SYGVQD (reference sequence). The DNA of the CDR3 is TGCGCCAGCAGCCGGGACAGGGATAACGAGCAGTACTTC. Residues: CASSRDRDNEQYF.

V usage is TRBV7-8 and J usage is TRBJ2-3; D gene unclear. The ends were cut back, 5 bases at V and 5 bases at J, with 5 bases in the middle. From germline, CDR1 is SGHVS and CDR2 FQNEAQ. There are 11 residues in the CDR3. The CDR3 spells CASSRRDTQYF. CDR3 nucleotide sequence: TGTGCCAGCAGCCGACGAGATACGCAGTATTTT.

This chain joins TRBV10-3 and TRBJ2-7, with 11 bases fitting TRBD1. There are 14 residues in the CDR3. CDR1 ENHRY and CDR2 SYGVKD come from the germline V gene. J was trimmed by 4 bases and V by 6 bases; bases with no gene match: 5. CDR3 amino acids: CAISPGTGGYEQYF. The CDR3 nucleotides are TGTGCCATCAGCCCCGGGACAGGGGGGTACGAGCAGTACTTC.

V and J are TRBV4-1 and TRBJ2-2; the match to TRBD2 covers 9 bases. V shed 1 base, J shed 6 bases, and the junction held 6 bases outside the gene matches. Germline lookup yields CDR1 MGHRA and CDR2 YSYEKL. The length of the CDR3 is 16 residues. CDR3 sequence reads: CASSQVSGSGSGELFF. CDR3 DNA: TGCGCCAGCAGCCAAGTTAGCGGGAGCGGTTCCGGGGAGCTGTTTTTT.

CDR3 sequence reads: CASSYDGRSGGRIYNEQFF. CDR3 DNA: TGTGCCAGCAGTTACGACGGCCGGTCGGGCGGGAGAATCTACAATGAGCAGTTCTTC. The chain uses TRBV6-2 or TRBV6-3 and TRBJ2-1, with 7 bases aligning to TRBD2. This CDR3 comprises 19 residues. V lost 2 bases, J lost 3 bases, and 16 bases stayed unmatched. Looked up from germline, CDR1 is MNHEY and CDR2 is SVGEGT.

The chain couples TRBV2 to TRBJ2-1; TRBD2 aligns across 12 bases. The CDR3 extends over 15 amino acids. Germline CDR1 and CDR2: SNHLY and FYNNEI. V lost 6 bases to trimming and J lost 3 bases; unmatched junction nucleotides: 3. In DNA, the CDR3 is TGTGCCAGCAGAGAACTAGCGGGAGGCTACAATGAGCAGTTCTTC. It yields the protein CASRELAGGYNEQFF. Complete variable domain (other parts from reference TRBV2 and TRBJ2-1): EPEVTQTPSHQVTQMGQEVILRCVPISNHLYFYWYRQILGQKVEFLVSFYNNEISEKSEIFDDQFSVERPDGSNFTLKIRSTKLEDSAMYFCASRELAGGYNEQFFGPGTRLTVL.

V is TRBV5-4 and J is TRBJ2-5; a possible D gene is TRBD2 (6 bases). The CDR3 has 14 residues. Germline loops: CDR1 SGHNT, CDR2 YYREEE (reference sequence). Trimming left V 0 bases short and J 3 bases short, with 9 bases between. The DNA of the CDR3 is TGTGCCAGCAGCTTGGGTCCGGGGGAAGAGACCCAGTACTTC. Encoded protein: CASSLGPGEETQYF.

The rearrangement joins TRBV6-6 to TRBJ2-2; TRBD2 matches 12 bases. V was pared by 7 bases and J by 10 bases, with 10 bases of the junction left unmatched. The germline V gene encodes CDR1 MNHNY and CDR2 SVGAGI (reference sequence). The CDR3 has 15 residues. The CDR3 coding sequence is TGTGCCAGCACCTCCGGGGGGACTAGCGGGTTGGAGCTGTTTTTT. Translating it yields CASTSGGTSGLELFF.

The V gene is TRBV18, the J gene TRBJ2-7, with 9 bases lining up with TRBD1. V lost 2 bases, J lost 4 bases, and 6 bases stayed unmatched. In germline, CDR1 is KGHSH, CDR2 LQKENI. The CDR3 consists of 15 residues. The CDR3 DNA reads as TGTGCCAGCTCACCAAGACAGGGGGGGAATTACGAGCAGTACTTC. Residues: CASSPRQGGNYEQYF.

The genes are TRBV11-2 and TRBJ2-7; D is perhaps TRBD1 (5 bases). The V gene lost 1 base and the J gene lost 7 bases, with 8 bases spanning the gap. This CDR3 has 12 amino acids. CDR1 and CDR2 from the germline V gene are SGHAT and FQNNGV. The CDR3 is CASSLARVEQYF. CDR3 bases: TGTGCCAGCAGCTTAGCCAGGGTTGAGCAGTACTTC.

This clone was seen a handful of times. This chain connects TRBV9 to TRBJ1-1; tentatively, D is TRBD1 (6 bases). Germline V gene sequence: CDR1 SGDLS, CDR2 YYNGEE. CDR3 length: 15 residues. V gave up 3 bases and J gave up 0 bases, with 12 bases separating them. The CDR3 here is CASSGGGLMNTEAFF. CDR3 sequence (DNA): TGTGCCAGCAGCGGCGGGGGGCTCATGAACACTGAAGCTTTCTTT.

The J gene is TRBJ2-5, the V gene TRBV28, with 10 nucleotides matching TRBD2. Trimming at V came to 4 bases and at J to 1 base, leaving 3 bases not matched to a gene. This CDR3 spans 15 amino acids. The germline CDR1 and CDR2 sequences are MDHEN and SYDVKM. DNA of the CDR3: TGTGCCAGCAGTTCGGGACTAGCGACCCAAGAGACCCAGTACTTC. Protein product: CASSSGLATQETQYF. Based on the CDR3 plus reference TRBV28 and TRBJ2-5, the full variable domain is DVKVTQSSRYLVKRTGEKVFLECVQDMDHENMFWYRQDPGLGLRLIYFSYDVKMKEKGDIPEGYSVSREKKERFSLILESASTNQTSMYLCASSSGLATQETQYFGPGTRLLVL.

V usage is TRBV5-4 and J usage is TRBJ2-1, with 7 nucleotides matching TRBD1. Germline V gene data show CDR1 as SGHNT and CDR2 as YYREEE (reference sequence). Trimming cost V 3 bases and J 6 bases; bases outside gene matches: 0. The CDR3 length is 12 residues. CDR3 region: CASSWDSNEQFF. The DNA of the CDR3 is TGTGCCAGCAGCTGGGACAGCAATGAGCAGTTCTTC. Drawing the rest from reference TRBV5-4 and TRBJ2-1, the complete variable domain is ETGVTQSPTHLIKTRGQQVTLRCSSQSGHNTVSWYQQALGQGPQFIFQYYREEENGRGNFPPRFSGLQFPNYSSELNVNALELDDSALYLCASSWDSNEQFFGPGTRLTVL.

The chain combines TRBV5-4 with TRBJ2-7, with 13 positions matching TRBD2. CDR1 is SGHNT, CDR2 YYREEE, per germline (reference sequence). This CDR3 is built from 17 residues. J gave up 4 bases and V 5 bases, and 12 bases lay outside the gene matches. The CDR3 DNA is TGTGCCAGCAGTCGAACTCGGACTAGCGGGAGCACTTACGAGCAGTACTTC. It is translated as CASSRTRTSGSTYEQYF.

The chain combines TRBV7-9 with TRBJ2-1; possibly TRBD1 for D (6 bases). Per germline, CDR1 SEHNR and CDR2 FQNEAQ (reference sequence). Trimming left V 7 bases short and J 10 bases short, with 17 bases between. The CDR3 loop spans 13 amino acids. The CDR3 region has the DNA TGTGCCAGCACGTATTGGGGGCTGGGCGAGCAGTTCTTC. This codes for CASTYWGLGEQFF.

The genes are TRBV30 and TRBJ1-4, with D perhaps matching TRBD1 (6 bases). The CDR3 has 14 residues. V was cut by 3 bases and J by 6 bases, with 14 bases left in between. The germline gives CDR1 GTSNPN, CDR2 SVGIG (reference sequence). CDR3 nucleotides: TGTGCCTGGAGCGCAGGGGTGGCGGATGAAAAACTGTTTTTT. Its translation: CAWSAGVADEKLFF.

The V and J genes are TRBV12-3 or TRBV12-4 and TRBJ2-5; no definite D call. The CDR3 spans 13 residues. With 0 bases removed from V and 5 bases from J, the gap between germline ends came to 7 bases. In nucleotides, the CDR3 is TGTGCCAGCAGTTTAGCCCACGGGGAGACCCAGTACTTC. Amino acid sequence: CASSLAHGETQYF.

The V call is TRBV28, the J call TRBJ1-2; the D is unclear. The V gene's germline CDR1 is MDHEN and CDR2 SYDVKM. The germline V and J ends were trimmed by 2 bases and 7 bases, with 14 bases remaining between them. This CDR3 has 14 amino acids. The CDR3 region is CASSLTVIYTGYTF. DNA of the CDR3: TGTGCCAGCAGTTTAACAGTGATATACACTGGCTACACCTTC.

The chain uses TRBV15 and TRBJ1-1; 7 bases agree with TRBD1. The germline V gene has CDR1 LNHNV and CDR2 YYDKDF (reference sequence). The length of the CDR3 is 14 residues. The ends lost 6 bases at V and 0 bases at J; junction bases unmatched: 4. Here the CDR3 reads CATRLGQLNTEAFF. The CDR3 DNA is TGTGCCACCAGGCTGGGACAGTTGAACACTGAAGCTTTCTTT.

This chain uses TRBV19 with TRBJ1-5, with TRBD1 matching over 9 bases. CDR1 and CDR2 (germline): LNHDA, SQIVND (reference sequence). J lost 6 bases, V lost 6 bases, and 9 bases had no gene match. The CDR3 runs to 15 residues. The CDR3 is CASSKAGTGRQPQHF. The CDR3 DNA reads as TGTGCCAGTAGCAAAGCCGGGACAGGGCGTCAGCCCCAGCATTTT.